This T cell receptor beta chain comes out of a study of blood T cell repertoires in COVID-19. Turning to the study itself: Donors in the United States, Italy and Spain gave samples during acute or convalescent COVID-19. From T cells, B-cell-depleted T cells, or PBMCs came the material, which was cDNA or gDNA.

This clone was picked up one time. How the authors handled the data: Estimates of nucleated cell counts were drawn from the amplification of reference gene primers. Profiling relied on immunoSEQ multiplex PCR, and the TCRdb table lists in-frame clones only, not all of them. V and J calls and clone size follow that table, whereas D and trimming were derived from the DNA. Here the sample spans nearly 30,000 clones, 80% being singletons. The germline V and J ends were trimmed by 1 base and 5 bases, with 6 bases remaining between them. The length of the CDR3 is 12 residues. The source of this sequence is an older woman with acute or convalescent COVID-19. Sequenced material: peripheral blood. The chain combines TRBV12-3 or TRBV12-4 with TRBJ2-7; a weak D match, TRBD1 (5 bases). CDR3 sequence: CASSLEGNEQYF. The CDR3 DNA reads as TGTGCCAGCAGTTTAGAGGGGAACGAGCAGTACTTC.